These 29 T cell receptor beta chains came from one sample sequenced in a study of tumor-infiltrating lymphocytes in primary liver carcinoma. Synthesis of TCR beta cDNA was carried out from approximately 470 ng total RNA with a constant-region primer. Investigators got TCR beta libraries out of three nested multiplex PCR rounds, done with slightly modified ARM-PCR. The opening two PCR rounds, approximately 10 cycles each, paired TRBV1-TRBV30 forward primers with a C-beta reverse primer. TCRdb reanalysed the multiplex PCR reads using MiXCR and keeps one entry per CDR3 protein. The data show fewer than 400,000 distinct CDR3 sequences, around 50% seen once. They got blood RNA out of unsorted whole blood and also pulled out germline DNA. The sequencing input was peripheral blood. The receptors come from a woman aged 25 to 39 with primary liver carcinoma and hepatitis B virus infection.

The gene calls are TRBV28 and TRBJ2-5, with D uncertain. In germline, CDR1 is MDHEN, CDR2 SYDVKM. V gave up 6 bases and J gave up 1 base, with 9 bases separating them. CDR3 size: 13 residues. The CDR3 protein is CASRPSIQETQYF. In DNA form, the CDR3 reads TGTGCCAGCAGACCGAGTATCCAAGAGACCCAGTACTTC.

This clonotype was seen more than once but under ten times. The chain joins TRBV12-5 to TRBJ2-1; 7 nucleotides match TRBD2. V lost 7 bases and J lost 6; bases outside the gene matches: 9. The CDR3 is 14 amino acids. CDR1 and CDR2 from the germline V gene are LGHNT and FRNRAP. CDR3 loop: CASDVKGGPNEQFF. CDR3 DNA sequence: TGTGCTAGTGACGTCAAGGGAGGGCCCAATGAGCAGTTCTTC.

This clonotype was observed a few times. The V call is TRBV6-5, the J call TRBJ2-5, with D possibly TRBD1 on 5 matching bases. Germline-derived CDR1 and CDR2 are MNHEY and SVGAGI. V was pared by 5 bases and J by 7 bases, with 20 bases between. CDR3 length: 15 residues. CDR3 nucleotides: TGTGCCAGCAGTGCCACCCAGGGTTTCTGGAGGACCCAGTACTTC. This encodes CASSATQGFWRTQYF.

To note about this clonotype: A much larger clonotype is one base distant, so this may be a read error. CDR3 sequence (DNA): TGTGCCAGCAGTTACCAGGGCTACAATGAGCACTTCTTC. It is translated as CASSYQGYNEHFF. The chain links TRBV5-5 to TRBJ2-1; maybe TRBD1 (5 bases). Germline CDR1 SGHKS, CDR2 YYEKEE (reference sequence). The CDR3 sequence is 13 residues long.

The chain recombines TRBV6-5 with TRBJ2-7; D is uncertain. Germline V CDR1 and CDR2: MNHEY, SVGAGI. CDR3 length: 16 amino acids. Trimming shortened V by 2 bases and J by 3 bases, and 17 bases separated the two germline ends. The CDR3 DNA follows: TGTGCCAGCAGTTACAGTGACCCTCCCAAGGTCTACGAGCAGTACTTC. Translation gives CASSYSDPPKVYEQYF.

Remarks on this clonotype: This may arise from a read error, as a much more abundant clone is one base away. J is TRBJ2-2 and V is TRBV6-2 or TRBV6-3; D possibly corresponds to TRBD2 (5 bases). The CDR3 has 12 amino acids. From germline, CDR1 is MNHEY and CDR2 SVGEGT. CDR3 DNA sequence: TGTGCCAGCAGTTACGGGCCCGGGGAGCTGTATTTT. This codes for CASSYGPGELYF.

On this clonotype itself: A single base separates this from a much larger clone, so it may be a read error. The CDR3 sequence: CASSQDGRSYYNSPLHF. For the CDR3, the DNA is TGTGCCAGCAGTCAGGACGGTCGGAGCTACTATAATTCACCCCTCCACTTT. The chain is built from TRBV6-5 and TRBJ1-6; D gene unclear. Trimming took off 5 bases at V and 3 bases at J, with 17 bases between the two ends. Germline values: CDR1 MNHEY, CDR2 SVGAGI. The CDR3 consists of 17 residues.

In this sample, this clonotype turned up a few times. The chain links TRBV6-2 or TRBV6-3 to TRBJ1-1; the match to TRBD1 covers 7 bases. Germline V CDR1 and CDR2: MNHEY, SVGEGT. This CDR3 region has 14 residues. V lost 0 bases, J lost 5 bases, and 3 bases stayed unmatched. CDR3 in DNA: TGTGCCAGCAGTTACTCGCAGGGGGGAACTGAAGCTTTCTTT. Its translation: CASSYSQGGTEAFF.

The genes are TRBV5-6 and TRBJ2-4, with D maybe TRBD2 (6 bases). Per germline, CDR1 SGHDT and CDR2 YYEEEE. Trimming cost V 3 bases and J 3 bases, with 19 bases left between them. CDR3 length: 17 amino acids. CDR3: CASSSREHPMGKNIQYF. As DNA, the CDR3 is TGTGCCAGCAGCTCCCGGGAGCACCCCATGGGCAAAAACATTCAGTACTTC. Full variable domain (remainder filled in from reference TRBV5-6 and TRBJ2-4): DAGVTQSPTHLIKTRGQQVTLRCSPKSGHDTVSWYQQALGQGPQFIFQYYEEEERQRGNFPDRFSGHQFPNYSSELNVNALLLGDSALYLCASSSREHPMGKNIQYFGAGTRLSVL.

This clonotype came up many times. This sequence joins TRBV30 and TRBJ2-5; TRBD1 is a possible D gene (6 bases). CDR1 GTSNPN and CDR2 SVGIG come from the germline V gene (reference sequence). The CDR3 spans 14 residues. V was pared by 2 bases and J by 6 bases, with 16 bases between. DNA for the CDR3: TGTGCCTGGAGTACAGGCGGGCAGGGGAAGACCCAGTACTTC. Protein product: CAWSTGGQGKTQYF.

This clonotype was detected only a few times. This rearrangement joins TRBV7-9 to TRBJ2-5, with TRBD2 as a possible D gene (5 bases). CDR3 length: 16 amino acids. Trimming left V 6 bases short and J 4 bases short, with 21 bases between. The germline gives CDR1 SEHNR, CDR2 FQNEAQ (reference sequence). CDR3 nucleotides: TGTGCCAGCAGTAATTCGCTCAAACGGGGTACAGAGACCCAGTACTTC. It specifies CASSNSLKRGTETQYF.

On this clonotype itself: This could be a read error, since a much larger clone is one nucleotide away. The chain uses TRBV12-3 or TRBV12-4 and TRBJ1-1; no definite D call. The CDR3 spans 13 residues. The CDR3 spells CTSSPAWIAEAFF. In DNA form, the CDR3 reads TGTACCAGCAGTCCAGCATGGATAGCTGAAGCTTTCTTT.

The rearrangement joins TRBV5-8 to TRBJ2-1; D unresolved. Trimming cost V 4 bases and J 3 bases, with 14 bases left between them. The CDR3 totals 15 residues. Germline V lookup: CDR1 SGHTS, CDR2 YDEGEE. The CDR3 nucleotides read TGTGCCAGCAGCCAAGGAGTTGCGGTCTACAATGAGCAGTTCTTC. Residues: CASSQGVAVYNEQFF.

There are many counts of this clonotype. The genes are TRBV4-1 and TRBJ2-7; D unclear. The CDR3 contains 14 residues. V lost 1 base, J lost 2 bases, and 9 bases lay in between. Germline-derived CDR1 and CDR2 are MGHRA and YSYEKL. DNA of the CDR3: TGCGCCAGCAGCCAAGTCCACGGGCCCTACGAGCAGTACTTC. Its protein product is CASSQVHGPYEQYF.

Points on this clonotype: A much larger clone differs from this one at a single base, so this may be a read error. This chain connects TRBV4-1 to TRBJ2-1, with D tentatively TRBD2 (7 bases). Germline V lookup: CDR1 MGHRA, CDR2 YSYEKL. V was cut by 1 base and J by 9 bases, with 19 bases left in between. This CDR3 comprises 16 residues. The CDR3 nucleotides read TGCGCCAGCAGCCAAGTAGGGGGGGGAGAGGGCACTGAGCAGTTCTTC. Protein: CASSQVGGGEGTEQFF.

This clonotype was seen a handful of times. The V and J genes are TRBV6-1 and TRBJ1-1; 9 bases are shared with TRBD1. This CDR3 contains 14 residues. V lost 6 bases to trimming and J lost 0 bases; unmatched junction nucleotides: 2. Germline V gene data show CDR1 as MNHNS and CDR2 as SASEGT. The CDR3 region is CASRDRGMNTEAFF. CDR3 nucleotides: TGTGCCAGCAGGGACAGGGGAATGAACACTGAAGCTTTCTTT.

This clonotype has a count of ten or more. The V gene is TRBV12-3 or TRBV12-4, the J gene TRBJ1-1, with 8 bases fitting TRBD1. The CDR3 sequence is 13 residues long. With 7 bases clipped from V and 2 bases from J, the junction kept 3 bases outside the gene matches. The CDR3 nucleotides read TGTGCCAGCAACAGGGGGAAAAACACTGAAGCTTTCTTT. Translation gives CASNRGKNTEAFF.

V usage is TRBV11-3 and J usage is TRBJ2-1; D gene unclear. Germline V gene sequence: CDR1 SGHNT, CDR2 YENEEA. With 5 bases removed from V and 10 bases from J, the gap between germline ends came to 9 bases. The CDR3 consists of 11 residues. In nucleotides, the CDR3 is TGTGCCAGCAGCCGTACTCCAGAGCAGTTCTTC. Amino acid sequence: CASSRTPEQFF.

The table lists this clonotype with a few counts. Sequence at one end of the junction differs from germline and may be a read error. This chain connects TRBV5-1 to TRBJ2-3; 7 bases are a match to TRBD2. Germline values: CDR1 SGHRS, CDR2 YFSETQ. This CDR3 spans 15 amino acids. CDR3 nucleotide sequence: TGCGCCGGCAGCTTGGACCGCGGGAGCGCAGATACGCAGTATTTT. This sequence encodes CAGSLDRGSADTQYF.

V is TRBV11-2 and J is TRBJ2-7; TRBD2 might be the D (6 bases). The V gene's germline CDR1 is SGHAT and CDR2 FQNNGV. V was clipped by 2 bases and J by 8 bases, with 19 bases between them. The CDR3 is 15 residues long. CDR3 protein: CASSLMGGGRGKQYF. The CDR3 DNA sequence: TGTGCCAGCAGCTTAATGGGCGGCGGGCGGGGTAAGCAGTACTTC.

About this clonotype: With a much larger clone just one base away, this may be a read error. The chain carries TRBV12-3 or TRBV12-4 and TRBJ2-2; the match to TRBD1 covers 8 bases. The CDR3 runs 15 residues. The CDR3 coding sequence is TGTGCCAGCAGTCCGCGACAGGGGCTTACCGGGGAGCTGTTATTT. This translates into CASSPRQGLTGELLF.

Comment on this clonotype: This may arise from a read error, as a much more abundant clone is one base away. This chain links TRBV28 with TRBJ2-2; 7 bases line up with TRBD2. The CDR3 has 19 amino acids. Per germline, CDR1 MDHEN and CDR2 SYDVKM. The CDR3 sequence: CASSLADPLAVMNTGGLFF. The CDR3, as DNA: TGTGCCAGCAGTTTGGCCGACCCGCTAGCGGTTATGAACACCGGGGGGCTGTTTTTT.

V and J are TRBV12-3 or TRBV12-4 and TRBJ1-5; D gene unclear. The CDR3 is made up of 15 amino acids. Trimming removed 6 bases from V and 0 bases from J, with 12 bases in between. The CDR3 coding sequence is TGTGCCAGCAGCCCCCTGTGGGCTAGCAATCAGCCCCAGCATTTT. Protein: CASSPLWASNQPQHF.

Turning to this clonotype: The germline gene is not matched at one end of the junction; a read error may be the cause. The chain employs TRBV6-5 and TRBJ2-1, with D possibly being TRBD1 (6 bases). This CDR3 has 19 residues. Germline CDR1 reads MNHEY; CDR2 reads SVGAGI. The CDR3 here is CASSYTRYRDTSSYTEQFF. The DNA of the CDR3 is TGTGCCAGCAGTTACACCCGCTACCGGGACACGAGCTCCTACACTGAGCAGTTCTTC.

The CDR3 sequence: CASSQVLGEQFF. In nucleotides, the CDR3 is TGCGCCAGCAGCCAAGTGCTAGGTGAGCAGTTCTTC. The chain has TRBV4-1 and TRBJ2-1; D is uncertain. The CDR3 sequence is 12 residues long. V lost 1 base and J 9 bases, leaving 7 bases between the germline ends. CDR1 and CDR2 from the germline V gene are MGHRA and YSYEKL.

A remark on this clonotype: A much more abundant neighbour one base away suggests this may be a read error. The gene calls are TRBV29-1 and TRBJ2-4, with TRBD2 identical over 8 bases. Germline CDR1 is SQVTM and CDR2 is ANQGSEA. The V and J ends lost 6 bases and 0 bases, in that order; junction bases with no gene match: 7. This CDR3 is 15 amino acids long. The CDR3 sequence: CSVRTSGIAKNIQYF. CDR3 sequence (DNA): TGCAGCGTACGTACTAGCGGCATAGCCAAAAACATTCAGTACTTC.

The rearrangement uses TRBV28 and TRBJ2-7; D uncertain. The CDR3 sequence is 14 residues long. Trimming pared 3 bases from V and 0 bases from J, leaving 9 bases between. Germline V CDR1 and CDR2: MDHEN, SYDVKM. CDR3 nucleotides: TGTGCCAGCAGTTTGAGCCTGAGCTCCTACGAGCAGTACTTC. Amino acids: CASSLSLSSYEQYF.

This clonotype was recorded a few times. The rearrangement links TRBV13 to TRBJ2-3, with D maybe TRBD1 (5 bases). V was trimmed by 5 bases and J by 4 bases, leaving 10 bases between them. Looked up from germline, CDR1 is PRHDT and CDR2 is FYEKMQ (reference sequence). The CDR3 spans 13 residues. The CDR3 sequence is CASSPGRADTQYF. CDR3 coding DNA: TGTGCCAGCAGCCCCGGCAGGGCAGATACGCAGTATTTT.

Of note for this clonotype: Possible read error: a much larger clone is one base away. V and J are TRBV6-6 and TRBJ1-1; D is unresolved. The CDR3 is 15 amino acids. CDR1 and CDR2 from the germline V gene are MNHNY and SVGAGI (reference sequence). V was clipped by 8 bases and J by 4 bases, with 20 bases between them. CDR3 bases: TGTGCCAGCTACAACCCGAGCTTTTCCTTCACTGAAGCTTTCTTT. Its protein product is CASYNPSFSFTEAFF.